The rows below give T cell receptor beta chains drawn from one sample of a study of blood T cell repertoires in COVID-19. Profiling relied on immunoSEQ multiplex PCR, and the TCRdb table lists in-frame clones only, not all of them. The table shows around 62,000 clones, with just under 90% occurring only once. The source material was peripheral blood. The origin of the receptors is a man aged 60 to 69 with acute or convalescent COVID-19. Each CDR3 is given with its conserved first and last residue. A D gene is named only where the DNA matches it firmly.

length: 12; V: TRBV11-3; J: TRBJ2-7; D: .; CDR3: CASSFSLDEQYF; DNA: TGTGCCAGCAGCTTCTCCCTTGACGAGCAGTACTTC
length: 16; V: TRBV5-6; J: TRBJ2-7; D: TRBD2; CDR3: CASSWGLAGGPYEQYF; DNA: TGTGCCAGCAGCTGGGGACTAGCGGGAGGGCCATACGAGCAGTACTTC
length: 11; V: TRBV12-3/TRBV12-4; J: TRBJ2-5; D: .; CDR3: CASSRGETQYF; DNA: TGTGCCAGCAGTCGTGGCGAGACCCAGTACTTC
length: 14; V: TRBV24-1; J: TRBJ1-5; D: .; CDR3: CATSDPGGNQPQHF; DNA: TGTGCCACCAGTGATCCCGGGGGCAATCAGCCCCAGCATTTT
length: 14; V: TRBV7-9; J: TRBJ1-5; D: .; CDR3: CASSPGQPGQPQHF; DNA: TGTGCCAGCAGCCCCGGACAGCCCGGTCAGCCCCAGCATTTT
length: 18; V: TRBV18; J: TRBJ1-3; D: .; CDR3: CASSPIGTRDLSGNTIYF; DNA: TGTGCCAGCTCACCAATTGGGACAAGGGATCTCTCTGGAAACACCATATATTTT
length: 14; V: TRBV29-1; J: TRBJ2-2; D: TRBD2; CDR3: CSVEIAGSIGELFF; DNA: TGCAGCGTTGAGATAGCGGGATCGATCGGGGAGCTGTTTTTT
length: 17; V: TRBV5-8; J: TRBJ2-2; D: TRBD1; CDR3: CASSLPRDRGSTGELFF; DNA: TGTGCCAGCAGCTTGCCCCGGGACAGGGGTAGCACCGGGGAGCTGTTTTTT
length: 14; V: TRBV5-1; J: TRBJ2-3; D: .; CDR3: CASSFSGSTDTQYF; DNA: TGCGCCAGCAGCTTTTCAGGAAGCACAGATACGCAGTATTTT
length: 12; V: TRBV5-1; J: TRBJ1-1; D: .; CDR3: CASSLTGPEAFF; DNA: TGCGCCAGCAGCTTAACAGGGCCTGAAGCTTTCTTT
length: 17; V: TRBV6-2/TRBV6-3; J: TRBJ1-5; D: TRBD1; CDR3: CASSWERQGLSNQPQHF; DNA: TGTGCCAGCAGTTGGGAGAGACAGGGTTTAAGCAATCAGCCCCAGCATTTT
length: 18; V: TRBV7-9; J: TRBJ2-2; D: TRBD2; CDR3: CASSSVRLAGTNTGELFF; DNA: TGTGCCAGCAGCTCAGTGCGGCTAGCGGGAACTAACACCGGGGAGCTGTTTTTT
length: 15; V: TRBV4-1; J: TRBJ2-1; D: TRBD2; CDR3: CASRPGAGGYNEQFF; DNA: TGCGCCAGCAGGCCGGGGGCGGGAGGATACAATGAGCAGTTCTTC
length: 12; V: TRBV30; J: TRBJ1-2; D: TRBD1; CDR3: CAWSGQGLPYTF; DNA: TGTGCCTGGAGCGGACAGGGTTTGCCCTACACCTTC